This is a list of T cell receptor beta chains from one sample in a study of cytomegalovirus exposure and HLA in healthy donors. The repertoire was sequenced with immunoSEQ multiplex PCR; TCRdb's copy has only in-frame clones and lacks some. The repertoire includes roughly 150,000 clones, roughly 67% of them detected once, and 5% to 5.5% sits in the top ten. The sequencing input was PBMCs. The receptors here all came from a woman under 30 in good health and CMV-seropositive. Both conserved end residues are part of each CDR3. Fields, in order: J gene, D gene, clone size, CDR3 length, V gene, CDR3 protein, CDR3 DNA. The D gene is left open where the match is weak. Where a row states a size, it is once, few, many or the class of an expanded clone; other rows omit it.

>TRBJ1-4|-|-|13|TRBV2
CASSEEGGEKLFF
TGTGCCAGCAGTGAGGAGGGTGGTGAAAAACTGTTTTTT
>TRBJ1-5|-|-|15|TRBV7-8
CASSLAVPSNQPQHF
TGTGCCAGCAGCTTAGCCGTCCCTAGCAATCAGCCCCAGCATTTT
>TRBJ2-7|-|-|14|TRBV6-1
CASSEVRGGYEQYF
TGTGCCAGCAGTGAAGTTAGGGGTGGATACGAGCAGTACTTC
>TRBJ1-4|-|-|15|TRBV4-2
CASSPRSPPGEKLFF
TGTGCCAGCAGCCCCCGGAGTCCCCCAGGGGAAAAACTGTTTTTT
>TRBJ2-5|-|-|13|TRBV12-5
CASGMSVGETQYF
TGTGCTAGTGGTATGAGTGTCGGGGAGACCCAGTACTTC
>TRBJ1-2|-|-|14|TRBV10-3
CAISIGAPSYGYTF
TGTGCCATCAGTATTGGAGCCCCTTCTTATGGCTACACCTTC
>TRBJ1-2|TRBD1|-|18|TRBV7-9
CASSLTGTGDPSDYGYTF
TGTGCCAGCAGCTTAACCGGGACAGGCGACCCGAGCGACTATGGCTACACCTTC
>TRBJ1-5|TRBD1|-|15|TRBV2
CASSEPGGGNQPQHF
TGTGCCAGCAGTGAACCAGGGGGTGGCAATCAGCCCCAGCATTTT
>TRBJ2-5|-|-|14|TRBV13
CASSLRQRGGTQYF
TGTGCCAGCAGCTTACGCCAGAGGGGGGGAACCCAGTACTTC
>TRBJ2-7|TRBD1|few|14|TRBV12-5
CASGAGTGVHEQYF
TGTGCTAGTGGCGCCGGGACAGGGGTCCACGAGCAGTACTTC
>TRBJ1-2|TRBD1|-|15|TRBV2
CASIRDRGGNYGYTF
TGTGCCAGTATCCGGGACAGGGGTGGGAACTATGGCTACACCTTC
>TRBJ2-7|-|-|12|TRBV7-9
CASSSSAYEQYF
TGTGCCAGCAGTTCCTCGGCCTACGAGCAGTACTTC
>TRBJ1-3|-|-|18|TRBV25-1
CASSSKTTPFCSGNTIYF
TGTGCCAGCAGTAGCAAGACTACACCATTTTGCTCTGGAAACACCATATATTTT
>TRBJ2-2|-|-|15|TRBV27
CASSLGGINTGELFF
TGTGCCAGCAGTTTAGGCGGAATTAACACCGGGGAGCTGTTTTTT
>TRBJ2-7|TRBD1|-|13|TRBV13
CASRGQGNYEQYF
TGTGCCAGCAGAGGACAGGGGAACTACGAGCAGTACTTC
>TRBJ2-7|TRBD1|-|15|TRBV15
CATSRAGTGGYEQYF
TGTGCCACCAGCAGAGCAGGGACAGGGGGATACGAGCAGTACTTC
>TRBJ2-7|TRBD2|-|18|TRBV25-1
CASSVSGTSGGTSYEQYF
TGTGCCAGCAGCGTCTCCGGGACTAGCGGGGGGACCTCCTACGAGCAGTACTTC
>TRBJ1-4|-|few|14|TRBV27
CASSLSRVGEKLFF
TGTGCCAGCAGTTTATCCAGGGTCGGTGAAAAACTGTTTTTT
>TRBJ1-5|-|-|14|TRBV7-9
CASSLGGWNQPQHF
TGTGCCAGCAGCTTAGGAGGGTGGAATCAGCCCCAGCATTTT
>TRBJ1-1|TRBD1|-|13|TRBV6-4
CASKGQGQTEAFF
TGTGCCAGCAAGGGACAGGGCCAGACTGAAGCTTTCTTT
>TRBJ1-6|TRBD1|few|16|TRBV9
CASSVGTEHYNSPLHF
TGTGCCAGCAGCGTCGGGACAGAACACTATAATTCACCCCTCCACTTT
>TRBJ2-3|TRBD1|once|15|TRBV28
CASSLRTGGADTQYF
TGTGCCAGCAGTTTGCGGACAGGGGGGGCAGATACGCAGTATTTT
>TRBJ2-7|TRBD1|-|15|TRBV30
CAWMREGTGPYEQYF
TGTGCCTGGATGCGAGAGGGGACAGGCCCCTACGAGCAGTACTTC
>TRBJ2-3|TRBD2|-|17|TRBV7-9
CASSSGTSGGLTDTQYF
TGTGCCAGCAGCTCCGGGACTAGCGGGGGCCTCACAGATACGCAGTATTTT
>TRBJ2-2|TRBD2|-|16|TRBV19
CASSSRGIQNTGELFF
TGTGCCAGTAGCTCGCGGGGGATCCAGAACACCGGGGAGCTGTTTTTT
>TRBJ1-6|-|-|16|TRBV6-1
CASSEAFSGGGSPLHF
TGTGCCAGCAGTGAAGCGTTTTCGGGGGGAGGTTCACCCCTCCACTTT
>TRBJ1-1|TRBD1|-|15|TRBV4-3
CASSQEEGQGAEAFF
TGCGCCAGCAGCCAAGAAGAGGGACAGGGGGCTGAAGCTTTCTTT
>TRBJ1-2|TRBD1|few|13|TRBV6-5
CASSRRGNYGYTF
TGTGCCAGCAGCCGCAGGGGGAACTATGGCTACACCTTC
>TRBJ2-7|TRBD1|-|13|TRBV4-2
CASSQDREYEQYF
TGTGCCAGCAGCCAGGACAGGGAATACGAGCAGTACTTC
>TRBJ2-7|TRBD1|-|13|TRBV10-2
CASLRDSRYEQYF
TGCGCCAGCCTACGGGACAGTCGCTACGAGCAGTACTTC
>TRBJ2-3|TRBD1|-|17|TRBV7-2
CASSLKAGQGARDTQYF
TGTGCCAGCAGCTTAAAGGCGGGACAGGGGGCGAGAGATACGCAGTATTTT
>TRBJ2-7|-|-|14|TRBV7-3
CASRSGTLTYEQYF
TGTGCCAGCAGGTCCGGGACACTCACCTACGAGCAGTACTTC
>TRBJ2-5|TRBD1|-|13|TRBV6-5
CASTTGRQETQYF
TGTGCCAGCACGACAGGGCGACAAGAGACCCAGTACTTC
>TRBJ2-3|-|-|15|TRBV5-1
CASSLEAGLTDTQYF
TGCGCCAGCAGCTTGGAGGCGGGGCTCACAGATACGCAGTATTTT
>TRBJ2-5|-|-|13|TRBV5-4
CASSLGQQETQYF
TGTGCCAGCAGCTTGGGACAGCAAGAGACCCAGTACTTC
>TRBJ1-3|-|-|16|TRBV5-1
CASSLATDSSGNTIYF
TGCGCCAGCAGCCTGGCGACAGACAGCTCTGGAAACACCATATATTTT
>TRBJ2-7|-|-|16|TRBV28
CASSSTRQGPSYEQYF
TGTGCCAGCAGTTCCACCCGGCAGGGTCCCTCCTACGAGCAGTACTTC
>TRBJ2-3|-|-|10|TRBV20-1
CSQGTDTQYF
TGCAGCCAGGGCACAGATACGCAGTATTTT
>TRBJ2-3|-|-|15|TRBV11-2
CASSLSWGDSDTQYF
TGTGCCAGCAGCTTAAGTTGGGGGGACTCAGATACGCAGTATTTT
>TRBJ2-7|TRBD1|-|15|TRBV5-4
CASSGSGTVGYEQYF
TGTGCCAGCAGCGGGTCGGGGACAGTCGGCTACGAGCAGTACTTC